The clone carrying this T cell receptor (beta chain) was detected only a few times. Its antigen is unidentified. Produced via immunoSEQ multiplex PCR; TCRdb's table is partial and in-frame only. This sample carries tens of thousands of clones, approximately 80% of them seen once, and the ten largest clones take approximately 0.62%. CDR3 length equals 15 residues. Germline V gives CDR1 KGHSH, CDR2 LQKENI. V shed 6 bases and J shed 0 bases, with 12 bases lying between them. The data are from a study of PD-1 blockade in classical Hodgkin lymphoma. At the level of the study: Patients were administered nivolumab (3 mg/kg intravenously) every 2 weeks.

General study results and limits: CD4+ TCR diversity rose significantly by C4D1, and CD8+ TCR diversity did not. Exclusion was the outcome for patients who began nivolumab under 1 year after ASCT. Newly diagnosed patients were reported to exhibit reduced baseline TCR diversity relative to healthy donors.

Regarding time point: cycle 4 day 1 (C4D1), after less than seven weeks of nivolumab. Every single patient, without exception, relapsed after autologous stem cell transplantation, and brentuximab vedotin exposure varied. Magnetic negative selection of thawed PBMCs was the method by which CD4+ T cells were purified. This receptor was obtained from a human donor with classical Hodgkin lymphoma. The chain is built from TRBV18 and TRBJ2-1; no clear D gene. The sequencing here drew on CD4+ T cells from blood, taken before the fourth cycle of nivolumab. CDR3 region: CASSVDQSSYNEQFF. CDR3 coding DNA: TGTGCCAGCTCGGTCGACCAGAGCTCCTACAATGAGCAGTTCTTC.